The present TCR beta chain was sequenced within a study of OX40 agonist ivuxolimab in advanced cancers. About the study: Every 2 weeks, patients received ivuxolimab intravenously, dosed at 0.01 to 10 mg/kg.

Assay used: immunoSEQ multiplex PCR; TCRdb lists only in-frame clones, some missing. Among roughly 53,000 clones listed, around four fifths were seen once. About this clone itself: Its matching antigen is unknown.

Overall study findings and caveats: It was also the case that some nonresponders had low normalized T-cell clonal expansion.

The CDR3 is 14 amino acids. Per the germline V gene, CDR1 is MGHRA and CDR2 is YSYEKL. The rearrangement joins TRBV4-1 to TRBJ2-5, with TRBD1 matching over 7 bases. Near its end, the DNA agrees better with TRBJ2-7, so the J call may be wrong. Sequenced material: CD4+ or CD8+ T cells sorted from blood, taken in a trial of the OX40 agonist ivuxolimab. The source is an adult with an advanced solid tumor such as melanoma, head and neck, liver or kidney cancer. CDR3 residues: CASRLRDSSYEQYF. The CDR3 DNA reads TGCGCCAGCAGACTAAGGGACAGCTCCTACGAGCAGTACTTC.